Shown below are 5 T cell receptor beta chains from a single sample sequenced in a study of beta chain features in type 1 diabetes. All of the isolated RNA was reverse transcribed, so expressed TCRB transcripts were sequenced. Generated by immunoSEQ multiplex PCR, the TCRdb table keeps only in-frame clones and is missing some. The sample lists 200,000 to 250,000 clones, 9.6% occurring once. Specimen: naive CD4+ T cells from blood. These TCRs come from a woman aged 18-29 years in good health.

The J gene is TRBJ2-1, the V gene TRBV2; 9 bases are a match to TRBD2. With V trimmed by 4 bases and J by 5 bases, 6 bases remained unmatched. CDR3 length: 15 residues. From germline, CDR1 is SNHLY and CDR2 FYNNEI. The CDR3 bases are TGTGCCAGCAGTGTCGAGGCTAGCGGGAACAATGAGCAGTTCTTC. Its protein is CASSVEASGNNEQFF. The whole variable domain, remainder taken from reference TRBV2 and TRBJ2-1, is EPEVTQTPSHQVTQMGQEVILRCVPISNHLYFYWYRQILGQKVEFLVSFYNNEISEKSEIFDDQFSVERPDGSNFTLKIRSTKLEDSAMYFCASSVEASGNNEQFFGPGTRLTVL.

This clone was observed a few times. An end of the junction does not agree with germline; a read error may underlie this. This rearrangement joins TRBV7-7 to TRBJ2-5, with 9 bases aligning to TRBD2. Germline CDR1 SSHAT, CDR2 FNYEAQ (reference sequence). The CDR3 totals 16 residues. The CDR3 spells CASSFAGLASEETQYF. The CDR3 DNA sequence: TGTGCTAGCAGCTTCGCGGGACTAGCTTCAGAAGAGACCCAGTACTTC.

The CDR3 coding sequence is TGTGCCTGGAGTATTACACGGGGCGGGGAGCTGTTTTTT. The encoded protein is CAWSITRGGELFF. The chain combines TRBV30 with TRBJ2-2, with D possibly TRBD2 on 5 matching bases. The V end was cut by 2 bases, the J end by 7 bases, with 11 bases between. Germline V gene data show CDR1 as GTSNPN and CDR2 as SVGIG (reference sequence). This CDR3 has 13 residues.

CDR3 protein: CASSYFAAGRTIEQYF. Here the CDR3 DNA reads TGTGCCAGCAGTTATTTCGCAGCGGGAAGAACCATCGAGCAGTACTTC. This chain uses TRBV6-6 with TRBJ2-7, with 7 nucleotides matching TRBD2. The germline CDR1 and CDR2 sequences are MNHNY and SVGAGI (reference sequence). Losses at the gene ends were 3 bases for V and 6 bases for J; bases not matched to a gene: 14. There are 16 residues in the CDR3.

The chain recombines TRBV18 with TRBJ2-7, with 9 bases identical to TRBD1. V lost 2 bases, J lost 5 bases, and 10 bases stayed unmatched. This CDR3 contains 16 residues. Germline V gene lookup returns CDR1 KGHSH and CDR2 LQKENI. Here the CDR3 DNA reads TGTGCCAGCTCACCAAGGCGACAGGGGGGTTTAAACGAGCAGTACTTC. It encodes CASSPRRQGGLNEQYF.